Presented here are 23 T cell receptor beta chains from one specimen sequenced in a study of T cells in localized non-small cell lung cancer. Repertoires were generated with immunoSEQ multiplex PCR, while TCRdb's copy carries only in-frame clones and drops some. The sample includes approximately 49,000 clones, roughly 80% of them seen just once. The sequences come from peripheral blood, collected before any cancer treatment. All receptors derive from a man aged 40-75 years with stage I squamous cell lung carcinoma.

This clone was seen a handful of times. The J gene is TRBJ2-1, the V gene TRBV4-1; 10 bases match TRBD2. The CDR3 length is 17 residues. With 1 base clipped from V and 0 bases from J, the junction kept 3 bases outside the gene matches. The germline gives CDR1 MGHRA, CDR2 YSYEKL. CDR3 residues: CASSQVERGGSYNEQFF. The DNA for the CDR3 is TGCGCCAGCAGCCAAGTCGAGCGGGGGGGCTCCTACAATGAGCAGTTCTTC.

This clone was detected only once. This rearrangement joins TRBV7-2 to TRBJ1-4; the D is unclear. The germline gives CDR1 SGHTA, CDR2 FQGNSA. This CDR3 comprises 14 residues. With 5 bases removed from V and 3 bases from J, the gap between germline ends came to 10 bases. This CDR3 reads CASSPPFSNEKLFF. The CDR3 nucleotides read TGTGCCAGCAGCCCCCCGTTTTCTAATGAAAAACTGTTTTTT.

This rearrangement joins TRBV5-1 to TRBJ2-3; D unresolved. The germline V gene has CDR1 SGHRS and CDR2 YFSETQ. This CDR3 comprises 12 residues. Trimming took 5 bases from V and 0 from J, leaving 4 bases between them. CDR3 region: CASRKSTDTQYF. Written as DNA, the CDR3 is TGCGCCAGCAGGAAAAGCACAGATACGCAGTATTTT.

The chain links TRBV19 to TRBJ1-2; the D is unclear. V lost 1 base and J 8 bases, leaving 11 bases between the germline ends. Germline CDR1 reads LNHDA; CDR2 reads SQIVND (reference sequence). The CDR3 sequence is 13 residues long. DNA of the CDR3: TGTGCCAGTAGTATAGTGGCGGCAGGAGGCTACACCTTC. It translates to CASSIVAAGGYTF.

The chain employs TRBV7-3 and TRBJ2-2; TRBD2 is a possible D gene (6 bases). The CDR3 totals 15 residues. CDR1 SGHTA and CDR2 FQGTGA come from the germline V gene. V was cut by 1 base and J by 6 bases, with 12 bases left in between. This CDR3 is CASSLKGREAGELFF. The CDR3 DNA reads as TGTGCCAGCAGCTTAAAGGGAAGGGAGGCCGGGGAGCTGTTTTTT.

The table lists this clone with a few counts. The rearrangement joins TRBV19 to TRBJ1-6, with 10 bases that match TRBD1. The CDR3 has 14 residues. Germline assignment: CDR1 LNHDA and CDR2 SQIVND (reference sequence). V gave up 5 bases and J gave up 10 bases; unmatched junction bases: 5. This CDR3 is CASSPRQGASPLHF. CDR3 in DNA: TGTGCCAGTAGTCCACGACAGGGGGCCTCACCCCTCCACTTT.

The CDR3 protein is CAWSAGVSADTQYF. The CDR3 DNA follows: TGTGCCTGGAGCGCAGGGGTCAGTGCAGATACGCAGTATTTT. This chain uses TRBV30 with TRBJ2-3; a possible D gene is TRBD1 (6 bases). Germline CDR1 is GTSNPN and CDR2 is SVGIG (reference sequence). The length of the CDR3 is 14 residues. Between the trimmed V and J ends, which lost 3 bases and 4 bases, there was a span of 14 bases.

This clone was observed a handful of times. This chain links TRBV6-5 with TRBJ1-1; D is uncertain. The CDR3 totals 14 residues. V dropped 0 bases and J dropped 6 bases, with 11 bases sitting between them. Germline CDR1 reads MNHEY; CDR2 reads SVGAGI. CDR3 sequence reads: CASSYSENSSEAFF. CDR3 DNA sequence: TGTGCCAGCAGTTACTCGGAAAATAGCTCTGAAGCTTTCTTT.

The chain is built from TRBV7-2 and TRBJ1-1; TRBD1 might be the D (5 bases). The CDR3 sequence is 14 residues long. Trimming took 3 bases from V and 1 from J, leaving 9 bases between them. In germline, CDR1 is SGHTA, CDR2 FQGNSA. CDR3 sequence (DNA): TGTGCCAGCAGCTTTGACAGACGGAACACTGAAGCTTTCTTT. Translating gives CASSFDRRNTEAFF. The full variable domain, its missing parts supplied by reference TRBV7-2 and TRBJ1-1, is GAGVSQSPSNKVTEKGKDVELRCDPISGHTALYWYRQSLGQGLEFLIYFQGNSAPDKSGLPSDRFSAERTGGSVSTLTIQRTQQEDSAVYLCASSFDRRNTEAFFGQGTRLTVV.

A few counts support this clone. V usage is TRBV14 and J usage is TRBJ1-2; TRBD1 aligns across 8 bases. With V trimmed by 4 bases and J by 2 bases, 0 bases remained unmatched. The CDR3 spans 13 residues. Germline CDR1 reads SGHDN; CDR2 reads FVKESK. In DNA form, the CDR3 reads TGTGCCAGCAGCCGGACAGGGAACTATGGCTACACCTTC. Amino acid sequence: CASSRTGNYGYTF.

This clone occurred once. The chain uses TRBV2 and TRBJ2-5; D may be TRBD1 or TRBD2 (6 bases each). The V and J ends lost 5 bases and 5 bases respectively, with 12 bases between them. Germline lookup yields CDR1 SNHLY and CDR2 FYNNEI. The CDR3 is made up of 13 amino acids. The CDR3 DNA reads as TGTGCCAGCAGTAGAGGGGGGAGGGAGACCCAGTACTTC. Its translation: CASSRGGRETQYF.

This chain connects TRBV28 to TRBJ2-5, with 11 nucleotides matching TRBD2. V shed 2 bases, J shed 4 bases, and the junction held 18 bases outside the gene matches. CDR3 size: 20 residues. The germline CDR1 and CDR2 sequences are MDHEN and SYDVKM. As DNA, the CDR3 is TGTGCCAGCAGTTTACGCCTCCCTCTAGCGGGGGGCGGTCTTAGAGAGACCCAGTACTTC. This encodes CASSLRLPLAGGGLRETQYF.

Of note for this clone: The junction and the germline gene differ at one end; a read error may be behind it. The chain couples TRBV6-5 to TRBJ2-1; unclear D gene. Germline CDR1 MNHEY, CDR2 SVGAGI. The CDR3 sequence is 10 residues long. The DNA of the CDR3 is TGTGCCAGCAGGGGGAATGTGCAGTTCTTC. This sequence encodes CASRGNVQFF.

CDR3 bases: TGTGCCAGCAGCTTAGATCCGAGCACTGAAGCTTTCTTT. This codes for CASSLDPSTEAFF. The chain recombines TRBV7-3 with TRBJ1-1; D gene uncertain. Germline V gene data show CDR1 as SGHTA and CDR2 as FQGTGA. Trimming removed 2 bases from V and 4 bases from J, with 8 bases in between. This CDR3 is 13 amino acids long. Full variable domain (missing parts from reference TRBV7-3 and TRBJ1-1): GAGVSQTPSNKVTEKGKYVELRCDPISGHTALYWYRQSLGQGPEFLIYFQGTGAADDSGLPNDRFFAVRPEGSVSTLKIQRTERGDSAVYLCASSLDPSTEAFFGQGTRLTVV.

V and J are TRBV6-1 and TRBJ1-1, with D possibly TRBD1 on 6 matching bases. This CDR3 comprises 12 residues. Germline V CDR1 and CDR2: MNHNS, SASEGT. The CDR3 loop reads CAFEGGLTEAFF. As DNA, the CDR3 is TGTGCGTTTGAGGGGGGCCTCACTGAAGCTTTCTTT.

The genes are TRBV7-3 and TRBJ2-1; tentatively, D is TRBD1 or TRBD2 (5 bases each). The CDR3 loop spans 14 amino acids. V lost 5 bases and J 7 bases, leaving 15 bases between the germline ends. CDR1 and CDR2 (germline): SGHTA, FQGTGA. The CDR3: CASSPGTDQNEQFF. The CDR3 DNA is TGTGCCAGCAGCCCCGGGACGGATCAAAATGAGCAGTTCTTC.

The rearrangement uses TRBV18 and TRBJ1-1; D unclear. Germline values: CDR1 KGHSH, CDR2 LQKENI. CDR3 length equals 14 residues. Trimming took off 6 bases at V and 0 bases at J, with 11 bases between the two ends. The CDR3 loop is CASSSQGLNTEAFF. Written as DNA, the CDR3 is TGTGCCAGCTCCTCCCAAGGGCTGAACACTGAAGCTTTCTTT.

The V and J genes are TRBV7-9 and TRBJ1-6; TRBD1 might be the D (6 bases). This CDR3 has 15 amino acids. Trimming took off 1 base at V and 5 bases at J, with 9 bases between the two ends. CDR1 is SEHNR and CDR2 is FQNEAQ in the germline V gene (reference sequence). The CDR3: CASSLDGQHNSPLHF. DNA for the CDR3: TGTGCCAGCAGCTTAGATGGACAGCATAATTCACCCCTCCACTTT.

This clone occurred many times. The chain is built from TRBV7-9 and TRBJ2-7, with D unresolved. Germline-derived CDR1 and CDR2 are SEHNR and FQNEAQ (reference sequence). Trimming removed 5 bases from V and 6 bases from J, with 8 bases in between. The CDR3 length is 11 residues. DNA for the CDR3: TGTGCCAGCAGCCCTACAGTCGAGCAGTACTTC. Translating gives CASSPTVEQYF.

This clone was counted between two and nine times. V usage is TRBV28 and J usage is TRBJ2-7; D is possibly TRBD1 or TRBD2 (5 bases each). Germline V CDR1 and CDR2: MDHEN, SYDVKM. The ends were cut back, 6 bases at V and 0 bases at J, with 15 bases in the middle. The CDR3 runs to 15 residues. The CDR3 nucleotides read TGTGCCAGCAGACCCCTCGGGACCTACTCCTACGAGCAGTACTTC. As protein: CASRPLGTYSYEQYF.

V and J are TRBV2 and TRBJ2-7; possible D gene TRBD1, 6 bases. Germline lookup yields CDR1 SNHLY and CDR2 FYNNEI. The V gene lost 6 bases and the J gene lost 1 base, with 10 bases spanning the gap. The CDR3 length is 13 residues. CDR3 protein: CASRGDTSYEQYF. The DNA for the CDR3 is TGTGCCAGCAGAGGGGACACGTCCTACGAGCAGTACTTC.

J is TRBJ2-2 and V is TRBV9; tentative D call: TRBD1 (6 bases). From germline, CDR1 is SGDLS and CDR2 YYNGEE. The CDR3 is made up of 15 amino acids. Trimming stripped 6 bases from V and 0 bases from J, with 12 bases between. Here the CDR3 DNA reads TGTGCCAGCAACCAACAGGGAACGAACACCGGGGAGCTGTTTTTT. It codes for CASNQQGTNTGELFF.

CDR3 in amino acids: CASSLDGLGNTIYF. The CDR3 bases are TGTGCCAGCAGCTTGGATGGGTTAGGAAACACCATATATTTT. The chain is built from TRBV5-4 and TRBJ1-3, with D unresolved. There are 14 residues in the CDR3. From germline, CDR1 is SGHNT and CDR2 YYREEE (reference sequence). V was pared by 0 bases and J by 4 bases, with 8 bases between.